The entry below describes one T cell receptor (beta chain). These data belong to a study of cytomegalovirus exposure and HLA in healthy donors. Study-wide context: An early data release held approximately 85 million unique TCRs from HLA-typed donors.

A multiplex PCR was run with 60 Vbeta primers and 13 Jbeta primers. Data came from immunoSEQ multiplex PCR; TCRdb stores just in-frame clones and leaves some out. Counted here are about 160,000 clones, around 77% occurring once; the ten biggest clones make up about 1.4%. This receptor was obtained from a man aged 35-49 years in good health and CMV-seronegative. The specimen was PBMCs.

DNA for the CDR3: TGTGCCAGCAGTCCGCCGGGACTAGTCCCCAATGAGCAGTTCTTC. It codes for CASSPPGLVPNEQFF. The V call is TRBV27, the J call TRBJ2-1; TRBD2 agrees at 8 bases. The CDR3 is made up of 15 amino acids. Per the germline V gene, CDR1 is MNHEY and CDR2 is SMNVEV (reference sequence). Trimming at V came to 5 bases and at J to 6 bases, leaving 9 bases not matched to a gene.